Sequencing of this T cell receptor (beta chain) was carried out in a study of post-analysis software for immune sequencing data. General observations from the study: Comparison of patients with controls showed a handful of TRBV segments more frequent in patients, TRBV5-6, TRBV5-1 and TRBV20-1 among them.

Presence of unique molecular identifiers characterized the TCR beta cDNA libraries. T cells numbering roughly 1 to 10 million yielded cDNA molecules that totaled about 500,000. TCRdb used MiXCR to reprocess the PCR reads, holding one entry per CDR3 protein. The sample lists more than 500,000 distinct CDR3 sequences, approximately 31% occurring once. This clonotype has a count of ten or more. Its antigen remains unidentified. The CDR3 spans 13 residues. Germline V gives CDR1 DFQATT, CDR2 SNEGSKA (reference sequence). Deletions cut 6 bases from V and 5 bases from J, with 17 bases between. This sequence was found in a girl aged 2-17 years with multiple sclerosis. The sequencing input was blood. The rearrangement uses TRBV20-1 and TRBJ2-7, with D possibly matching TRBD2 (6 bases). CDR3 loop: CSASGLHGDEQYF. The CDR3 region has the DNA TGCAGTGCGTCCGGACTACACGGGGACGAGCAGTACTTC.